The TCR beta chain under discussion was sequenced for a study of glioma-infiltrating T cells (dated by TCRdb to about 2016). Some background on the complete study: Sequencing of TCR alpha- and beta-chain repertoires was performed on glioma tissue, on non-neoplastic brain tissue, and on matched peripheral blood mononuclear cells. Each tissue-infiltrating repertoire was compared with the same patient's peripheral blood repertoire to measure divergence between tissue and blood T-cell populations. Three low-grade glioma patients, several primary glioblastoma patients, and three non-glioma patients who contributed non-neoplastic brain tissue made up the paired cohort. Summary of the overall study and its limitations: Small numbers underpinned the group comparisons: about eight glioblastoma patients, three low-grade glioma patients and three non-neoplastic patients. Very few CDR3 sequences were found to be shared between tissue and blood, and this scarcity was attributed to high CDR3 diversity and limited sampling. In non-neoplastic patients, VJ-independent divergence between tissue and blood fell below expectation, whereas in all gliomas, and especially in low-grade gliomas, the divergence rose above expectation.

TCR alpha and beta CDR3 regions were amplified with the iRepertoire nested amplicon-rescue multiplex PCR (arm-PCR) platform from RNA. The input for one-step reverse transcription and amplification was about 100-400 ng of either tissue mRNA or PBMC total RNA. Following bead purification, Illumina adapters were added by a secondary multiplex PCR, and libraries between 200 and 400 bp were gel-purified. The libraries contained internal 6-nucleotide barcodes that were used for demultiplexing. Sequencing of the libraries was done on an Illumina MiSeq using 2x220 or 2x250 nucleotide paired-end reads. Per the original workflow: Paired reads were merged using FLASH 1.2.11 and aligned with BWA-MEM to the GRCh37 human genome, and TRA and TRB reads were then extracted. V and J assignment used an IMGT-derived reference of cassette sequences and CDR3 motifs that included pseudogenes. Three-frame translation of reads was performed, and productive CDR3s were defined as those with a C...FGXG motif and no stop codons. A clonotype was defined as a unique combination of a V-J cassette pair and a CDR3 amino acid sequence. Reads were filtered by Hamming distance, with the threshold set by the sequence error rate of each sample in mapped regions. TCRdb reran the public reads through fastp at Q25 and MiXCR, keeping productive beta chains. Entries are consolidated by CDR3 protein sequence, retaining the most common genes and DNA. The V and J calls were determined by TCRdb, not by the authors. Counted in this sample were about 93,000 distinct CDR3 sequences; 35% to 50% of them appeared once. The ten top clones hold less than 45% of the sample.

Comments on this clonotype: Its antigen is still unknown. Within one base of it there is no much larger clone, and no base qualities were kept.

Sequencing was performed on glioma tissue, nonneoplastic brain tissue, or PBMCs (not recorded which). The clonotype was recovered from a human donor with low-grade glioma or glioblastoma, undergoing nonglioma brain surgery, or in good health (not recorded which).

The nucleotide sequence reads TGTGCCAGCAGTCGTGACTGGGGGGGATCCCATGAGCAGTTCTTC. Translated, this is CASSRDWGGSHEQFF. The rearranged chain carries TRBV6-2 or TRBV6-3 and TRBJ2-1; 7 central nucleotides agree with TRBD2. V is pruned by 5 bases and J by 8 bases, leaving 12 bases of the junction without a gene match. From the cysteine up to the phenylalanine, the CDR3 has a length of 15 residues. Only CDR3 DNA is held: 45 bases, read in frame from base 1. Based on the germline V gene, the CDR1 and CDR2 sequences are MNHEY and SVGEGT.